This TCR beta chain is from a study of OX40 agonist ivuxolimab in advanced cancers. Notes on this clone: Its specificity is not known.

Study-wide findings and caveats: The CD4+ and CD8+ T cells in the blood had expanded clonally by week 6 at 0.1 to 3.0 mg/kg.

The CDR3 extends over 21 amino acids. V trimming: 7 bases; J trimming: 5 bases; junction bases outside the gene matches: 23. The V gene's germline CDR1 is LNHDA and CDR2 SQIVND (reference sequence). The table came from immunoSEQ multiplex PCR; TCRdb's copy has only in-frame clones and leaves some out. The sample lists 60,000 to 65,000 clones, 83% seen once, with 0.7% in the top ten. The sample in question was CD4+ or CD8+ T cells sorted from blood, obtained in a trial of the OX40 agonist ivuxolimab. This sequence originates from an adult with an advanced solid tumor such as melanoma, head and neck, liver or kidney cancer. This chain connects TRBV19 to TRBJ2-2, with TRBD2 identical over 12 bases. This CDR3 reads CASTPEASGRARGLYTGELFF. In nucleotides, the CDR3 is TGTGCCAGTACCCCCGAGGCTAGCGGGAGGGCCCGTGGTCTTTATACCGGGGAGCTGTTTTTT.